This T cell receptor beta chain was sequenced in a study of T cell changes during pregnancy in multiple sclerosis (dated by TCRdb to between 2018 and 2021). For context, the study as a whole: The study looked at changes in the T cell repertoire across pregnancy in women with multiple sclerosis.

As for this clone: Its antigen target is currently unknown. The input lacks base qualities; no much larger clone sits a single base away.

Library preparation was by the immunoSEQ multiplex PCR assay. TCRdb limited this immuneACCESS table to in-frame rearrangements with V and J called. A share of clones is missing; checked studies link under half to unresolved V genes, and the rest is unexplained. The sample table shows 50,000 or so clones, and about 90% are seen once. Of the sample, just over 0.55% falls within the top ten clones. Reading from cysteine to phenylalanine, the CDR3 counts 14 amino acids. The retained sequence is limited to the CDR3, 42 bases, with the frame set at the first base. CDR1 and CDR2, per the germline V gene, are LGHNT and FRNRAP. V is pared back by 2 bases and J by 6 bases, with 11 bases lying between the germline termini.

Recombination joined TRBV12-5 with TRBJ2-1, with TRBD2 perhaps the D gene, on 6 matching bases. This receptor was identified in a female donor with multiple sclerosis, enrolled in a pregnancy study. The material sequenced was CD4+ T cells from peripheral blood mononuclear cells, taken after pregnancy. The CDR3 amino acid sequence is: CASGLTGRSNEQFF. The nucleotide sequence reads TGTGCTAGTGGTTTGACCGGGAGATCCAATGAGCAGTTCTTC.